This entry lists 5 T cell receptor beta chains sequenced from one sample in a study of metastatic and nonmetastatic thyroid tumors. Via MiXCR, TCRdb re-called the PCR reads. The table lists roughly 22,000 clones, 30% to 40% of them singletons. No patient had received any treatment before thyroid surgery. The sequenced sample was blood. Receptors originate from a male donor with papillary thyroid cancer or a benign thyroid nodule (not recorded which). Some clones in this sample may be carry-over from other donors' samples.

The CDR3 reads CASSQGRTEAFF. CDR3 nucleotides: TGTGCCAGCAGCCAGGGGCGGACTGAAGCTTTCTTT. The chain links TRBV14 to TRBJ1-1; a possible D gene is TRBD1 (5 bases). Germline CDR1 reads SGHDN; CDR2 reads FVKESK. CDR3 length: 12 amino acids. The germline V and J ends were trimmed by 3 bases and 5 bases, with 7 bases remaining between them.

V and J are TRBV6-1 and TRBJ1-2; 9 bases fit TRBD1. V shed 5 bases, J shed 4 bases, and the junction held 2 bases outside the gene matches. This CDR3 is 13 amino acids long. Per germline, CDR1 MNHNS and CDR2 SASEGT. This CDR3 reads CASSRDRVYGYTF. The CDR3 DNA follows: TGTGCCAGCAGTAGGGACAGGGTCTATGGCTACACCTTC.

This clone was picked up a small number of times. The chain links TRBV6-2 or TRBV6-3 to TRBJ2-7; D not resolved. Trimming shortened V by 2 bases and J by 0 bases, and 17 bases separated the two germline ends. Germline V gives CDR1 MNHEY, CDR2 SVGEGT. This CDR3 is built from 17 residues. The CDR3 here is CASSYEDWRLSSYEQYF. The CDR3 nucleotides read TGTGCCAGCAGTTACGAGGATTGGCGGCTCAGCTCCTACGAGCAGTACTTC.

This clone occurred many times. The V and J genes are TRBV12-3 or TRBV12-4 and TRBJ1-4; D may be TRBD1 (6 bases). The CDR3 is made up of 13 amino acids. Between the trimmed V and J ends, which lost 3 bases and 8 bases, there was a span of 10 bases. The CDR3 DNA sequence: TGTGCCAGCAGTTTGTCAGGGACAGAAAAACTGTTTTTT. It specifies CASSLSGTEKLFF.

The chain joins TRBV20-1 to TRBJ2-7, with 7 bases matching TRBD1. With V trimmed by 0 bases and J by 0 bases, 5 bases remained unmatched. Germline lookup yields CDR1 DFQATT and CDR2 SNEGSKA (reference sequence). The CDR3 loop spans 15 amino acids. CDR3 residues: CSARERGLSSYEQYF. The CDR3 DNA reads as TGCAGTGCTAGAGAAAGGGGGCTAAGCTCCTACGAGCAGTACTTC.